This T cell receptor (beta chain) originates from a study of T cell responses to AZD1222 COVID-19 vaccine. This CDR3 spans 15 amino acids. Germline CDR1 is MDHEN and CDR2 is SYDVKM. Germline trimming cut 7 bases from V and 5 bases from J; bases unmatched to any gene: 11. TCRdb's table, derived via immunoSEQ multiplex PCR, lists solely in-frame clones and lacks some. The table lists 80,000 to 90,000 clones, around nine tenths of them singletons, with around 5.1% in the top ten. This chain connects TRBV28 to TRBJ1-2, with 9 bases identical to TRBD1. This sequence was found in an adult in good health. The sample was peripheral blood, taken on day 0 of MenACWY control vaccination. The CDR3 spells CASTITGTGRYGYTF. As DNA, the CDR3 is TGTGCCAGCACCATAACCGGGACAGGGAGATATGGCTACACCTTC.